This TCR beta chain was sequenced for a study of cytomegalovirus exposure and HLA in healthy donors. PCR amplification relied on 60 Vbeta primers (plus 13 Jbeta primers). TCRdb's table, derived via immunoSEQ multiplex PCR, lists solely in-frame clones and lacks some. The table includes under 150,000 clones, around 60% detected once. The germline V and J ends were trimmed by 4 bases and 4 bases, with 8 bases remaining between them. The germline CDR1 and CDR2 sequences are SEHNR and FQNEAQ (reference sequence). The CDR3 length is 12 residues. The receptor was isolated from a middle-aged man in good health and CMV-seropositive. The chain combines TRBV7-9 with TRBJ2-7; no reliable D call. Specimen: PBMCs. The CDR3 sequence is CASSSLGYEQYF. CDR3 DNA: TGTGCCAGCAGCTCCCTAGGTTACGAGCAGTACTTC. Complete variable domain (other parts from reference TRBV7-9 and TRBJ2-7): DTGVSQNPRHKITKRGQNVTFRCDPISEHNRLYWYRQTLGQGPEFLTYFQNEAQLEKSRLLSDRFSAERPKGSFSTLEIQRTEQGDSAMYLCASSSLGYEQYFGPGTRLTVT.